This is a list of T cell receptor beta chains from one sample in a study of blood T cell repertoires in COVID-19. Repertoires were generated with immunoSEQ multiplex PCR, while TCRdb's copy carries only in-frame clones and drops some. The sample comprises roughly 190,000 clones, around 80% of which are singletons, and 2.5% to 3% rests with the top ten. Sequencing was carried out using peripheral blood. The source of these receptors is a man aged 50-60 years with active or convalescent COVID-19. Each CDR3 is given with its conserved first and last residue. The D gene is left open where the match is weak. The size entry is marked missing in some rows and otherwise reads once, few, many or a size class.

clone size | J gene | D gene | V gene | CDR3 DNA | CDR3 protein
- | TRBJ2-1 | TRBD2 | TRBV7-2 | TGTGCCAGCAGCTCGAGAAGGACTAGCGACCTTTACAATGAGCAGTTCTTC | CASSSRRTSDLYNEQFF
- | TRBJ1-1 | - | TRBV6-5 | TGTGCCAGCAAGAGGGCTATGAACACTGAAGCTTTCTTT | CASKRAMNTEAFF
- | TRBJ2-7 | - | TRBV19 | TGTGCCAGTAGTATTCGGTCAGGGGCAGTGGGGGAGCAGTACTTC | CASSIRSGAVGEQYF
- | TRBJ2-2 | - | TRBV7-2 | TGTGCCAGCAGCTTAGGGCCTGCGAACACCGGGGAGCTGTTTTTT | CASSLGPANTGELFF
- | TRBJ2-3 | TRBD1 | TRBV4-1 | TGCGCCAGCAGCCAAGGGGGACAGGGCTATTTAGATACGCAGTATTTT | CASSQGGQGYLDTQYF
- | TRBJ1-1 | - | TRBV14 | TGTGCCAGCAGCCAAGAGGAGGGCCGAGCCGAAGCTTTCTTT | CASSQEEGRAEAFF
- | TRBJ1-2 | - | TRBV7-9 | TGTGCCAGCAGCCCTAATACCGCAGGGCATGGCTACACCTTC | CASSPNTAGHGYTF
- | TRBJ1-1 | TRBD1 | TRBV7-8 | TGTGCCAGCAGCTTAAACGGCAGGGGGTCTGGGTGGTACACTGAAGCTTTCTTT | CASSLNGRGSGWYTEAFF
- | TRBJ1-2 | TRBD1 | TRBV30 | TGTGCCTGGGGCACGGACCGGGACAGGGTAGGACTTACTTATGGCTACACCTTC | CAWGTDRDRVGLTYGYTF
- | TRBJ2-5 | - | TRBV5-1 | TGCGCCAGCAGCTTGTCAGGGTCGGAGACCCAGTACTTC | CASSLSGSETQYF
- | TRBJ2-7 | - | TRBV19 | TGTGCCAGTAGTATATCGCCCTACTACGAGCAGTACTTC | CASSISPYYEQYF
- | TRBJ1-1 | - | TRBV7-2 | TGTGCCAGCAGCCCTACAATGGGTGGGGCCACTGAAGCTTTCTTT | CASSPTMGGATEAFF
- | TRBJ2-6 | - | TRBV15 | TGTGCCACCAGCAGAGGAGGGTCTGGGGCCAACGTCCTGACTTTC | CATSRGGSGANVLTF
- | TRBJ2-5 | - | TRBV21-1 | TGTGCCAGCAGCAAAGTTCCTAGTACCCAGTACTTC | CASSKVPSTQYF
- | TRBJ2-7 | TRBD2 | TRBV25-1 | TGTGCCAGTTGGGGAGGGGTACATTCCTACGAGCAGTACTTC | CASWGGVHSYEQYF
- | TRBJ1-6 | TRBD1 | TRBV11-3 | TGTGCCAGCAGCTCGTCAGACAGGGGGGAGAATTCACCCCTCCACTTT | CASSSSDRGENSPLHF
once | TRBJ1-1 | TRBD1 | TRBV28 | TGTGCCAGCAGTTCGGGACAGAGGACTGAAGCTTTCTTT | CASSSGQRTEAFF
- | TRBJ1-2 | - | TRBV6-2/TRBV6-3 | TGTGCCAGCAGTTACCGGGAGGGCGACTATGGCTACACCTTC | CASSYREGDYGYTF
- | TRBJ2-7 | - | TRBV28 | TGTGCCGCTAGAGCGGAGTACGAGCAGTACTTC | CAARAEYEQYF
- | TRBJ1-2 | TRBD1 | TRBV3-1/TRBV3-2 | TGTGCCAGCAGCCAAGGTGGGCAGGGGGCGCTTGGCTACACCTTC | CASSQGGQGALGYTF
once | TRBJ1-2 | - | TRBV6-2/TRBV6-3 | TGTGCCAGCAACCCACCTGAGTCAGGCTATGGCTACACCTTC | CASNPPESGYGYTF
- | TRBJ2-7 | - | TRBV11-3 | TGTGCCAGCAGCTCCCGACGCGACAGCGTCAACGAGCAGTACTTC | CASSSRRDSVNEQYF
- | TRBJ1-3 | TRBD1 | TRBV7-9 | TGTGCCAGCAGGTCCCAAAGAACAGGGGACTCTGGAAACACCATATATTTT | CASRSQRTGDSGNTIYF
- | TRBJ1-2 | - | TRBV3-1/TRBV3-2 | TGTGCCAGCAGCCAGGCGCAGGGGACAGGCTACACCTTC | CASSQAQGTGYTF
- | TRBJ2-1 | TRBD1 | TRBV5-1 | TGCGCCAGCAGCCGGGACAGGAACAATGAGCAGTTCTTC | CASSRDRNNEQFF
once | TRBJ1-2 | - | TRBV5-1 | TGCGCCAGCAGCCCTAATCGGGGGGCTCGCGACTTC | CASSPNRGARDF
- | TRBJ2-5 | - | TRBV7-2 | TGTGCCAGCAGCTTCTCTCAGGGTGAGACCCAGTACTTC | CASSFSQGETQYF
- | TRBJ2-3 | TRBD2 | TRBV5-4 | TGTGCCAGCAGCTTAGGACTAGTACCAGATACGCAGTATTTT | CASSLGLVPDTQYF
few | TRBJ1-2 | - | TRBV13 | TGTGCCAGCTCGGGGGGGTTGCCCGGCTATGGCTACACCTTC | CASSGGLPGYGYTF
- | TRBJ2-5 | - | TRBV6-2/TRBV6-3 | TGTGCCAGCAGTTACCCAAGGAGGGGGCTCGAGACCCAGTACTTC | CASSYPRRGLETQYF
- | TRBJ2-5 | TRBD1 | TRBV7-8 | TGTGCCAGCAGCTACCGGACAGGGGGATCAGAGACCCAGTACTTC | CASSYRTGGSETQYF
- | TRBJ2-7 | - | TRBV27 | TGTGCCAGCAGGCGGGGCCGGCCTTCCTACGAGCAGTACTTC | CASRRGRPSYEQYF
- | TRBJ2-7 | - | TRBV6-5 | TGTGCCAGCAGCACCCAAGCCGAGCAGTACTTC | CASSTQAEQYF
many | TRBJ2-7 | - | TRBV5-1 | TGCGCCAGCAGCTTGGGACAGTATGTCCACGAGCAGTACTTC | CASSLGQYVHEQYF
- | TRBJ2-7 | TRBD1 | TRBV29-1 | TGCAGCGCCAGACAGGGTTCGTCCGAGCAGTACTTC | CSARQGSSEQYF
- | TRBJ1-5 | - | TRBV7-2 | TGTGCCAGCAGCCTTGGACAGCTCAATCAGCCCCAGCATTTT | CASSLGQLNQPQHF
- | TRBJ2-7 | TRBD2 | TRBV6-5 | TGTGCCAGCTCAAACGGGAGGGGCTACGAGCAGTACTTC | CASSNGRGYEQYF
- | TRBJ2-7 | - | TRBV29-1 | TGCAGCGTACGACAGGCCTCCTACGAGCAGTACTTC | CSVRQASYEQYF
- | TRBJ1-2 | - | TRBV5-5 | TGTGCCAGCAGCCCCTGGACGGGAAGTAACTATGGCTACACCTTC | CASSPWTGSNYGYTF
once | TRBJ2-5 | - | TRBV7-3 | TGTGCCAGCAGCTTAACAGCGGGTCCACAAGAGACCCAGTACTTC | CASSLTAGPQETQYF
- | TRBJ2-7 | TRBD1 | TRBV2 | TGTGCCAGCAGTGACTGGGACAGATTCTACGAGCAGTACTTC | CASSDWDRFYEQYF
- | TRBJ1-1 | - | TRBV30 | TGTGCCTGGATTACTCGGGTGGGCACTGAAGCTTTCTTT | CAWITRVGTEAFF